Sequencing of this T cell receptor beta chain was carried out in a study of control samples from healthy donors and cancer patients. TCRdb keeps only in-frame clones here, not all; method: immunoSEQ multiplex PCR. This table has 35,000 to 50,000 clones, roughly 80% appearing once. The sequenced sample was blood. The clonotype originates from a man in his sixties in good health.

The CDR3: CASSPGPAPGANVLTF. In DNA form, the CDR3 reads TGTGCCAGCAGTCCGGGACCGGCCCCCGGGGCCAACGTCCTGACTTTC. The chain recombines TRBV7-9 with TRBJ2-6; the D call may be TRBD1 or TRBD2 (5 bases each). This CDR3 is 16 amino acids long. Trimming removed 6 bases at V and 4 bases at J, with 16 bases between. From germline, CDR1 is SEHNR and CDR2 FQNEAQ (reference sequence).